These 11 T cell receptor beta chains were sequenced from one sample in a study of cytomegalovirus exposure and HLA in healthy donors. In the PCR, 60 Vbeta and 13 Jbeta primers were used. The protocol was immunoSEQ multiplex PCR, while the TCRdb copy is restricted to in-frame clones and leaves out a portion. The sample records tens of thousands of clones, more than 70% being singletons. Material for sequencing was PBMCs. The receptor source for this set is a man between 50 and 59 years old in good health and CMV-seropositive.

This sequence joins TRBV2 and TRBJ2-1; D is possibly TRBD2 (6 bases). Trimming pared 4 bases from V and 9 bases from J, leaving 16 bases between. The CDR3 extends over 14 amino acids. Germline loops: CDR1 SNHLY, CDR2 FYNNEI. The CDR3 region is CASSGDSGRGEQFF. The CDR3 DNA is TGTGCCAGCAGTGGGGACTCGGGGCGGGGTGAGCAGTTCTTC.

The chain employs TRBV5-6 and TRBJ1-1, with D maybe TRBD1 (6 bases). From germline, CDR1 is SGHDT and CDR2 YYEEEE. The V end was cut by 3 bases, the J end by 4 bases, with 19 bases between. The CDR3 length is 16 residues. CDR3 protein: CASSSPRGEGGTEAFF. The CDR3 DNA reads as TGTGCCAGCAGCTCCCCCCGAGGGGAAGGGGGCACTGAAGCTTTCTTT.

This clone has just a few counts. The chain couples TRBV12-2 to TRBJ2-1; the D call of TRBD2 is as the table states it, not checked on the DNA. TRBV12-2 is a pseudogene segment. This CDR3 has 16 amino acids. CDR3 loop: CAGDACGSSSYNEQFF. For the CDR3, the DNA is TGTGCAGGCGATGCGTGCGGGAGTAGCTCCTACAATGAGCAGTTCTTC.

CDR3 sequence reads: CASSPGTGGPLGNQPQHF. The CDR3 DNA reads TGTGCCAGCTCACCCGGGACAGGGGGCCCTCTGGGGAATCAGCCCCAGCATTTT. This chain connects TRBV18 to TRBJ1-5, with 12 bases aligning to TRBD1. The CDR3 has 18 amino acids. The V gene end was trimmed by 3 bases and the J gene end by 4 bases; junction bases not matched to a gene: 10. Looked up from germline, CDR1 is KGHSH and CDR2 is LQKENI.

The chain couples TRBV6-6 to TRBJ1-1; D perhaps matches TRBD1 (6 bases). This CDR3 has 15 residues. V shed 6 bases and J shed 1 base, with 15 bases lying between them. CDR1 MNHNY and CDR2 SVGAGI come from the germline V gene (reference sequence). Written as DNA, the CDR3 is TGTGCCAGCAGCTTGACCCGGACAGCGAACACTGAAGCTTTCTTT. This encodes CASSLTRTANTEAFF.

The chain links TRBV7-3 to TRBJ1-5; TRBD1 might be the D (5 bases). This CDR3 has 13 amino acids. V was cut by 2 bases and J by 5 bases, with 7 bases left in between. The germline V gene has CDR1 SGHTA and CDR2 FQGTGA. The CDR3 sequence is CASSLGAHQPQHF. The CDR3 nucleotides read TGTGCCAGCAGCTTAGGGGCGCATCAGCCCCAGCATTTT. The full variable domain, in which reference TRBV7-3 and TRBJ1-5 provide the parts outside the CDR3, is GAGVSQTPSNKVTEKGKYVELRCDPISGHTALYWYRQSLGQGPEFLIYFQGTGAADDSGLPNDRFFAVRPEGSVSTLKIQRTERGDSAVYLCASSLGAHQPQHFGDGTRLSIL.

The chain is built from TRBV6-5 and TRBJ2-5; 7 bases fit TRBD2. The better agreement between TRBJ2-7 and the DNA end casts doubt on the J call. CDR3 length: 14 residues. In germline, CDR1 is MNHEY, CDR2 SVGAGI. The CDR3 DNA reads TGTGCCAGCAGTTACCAGCGGGGACCCGACGAGCAGTACTTC. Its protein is CASSYQRGPDEQYF.

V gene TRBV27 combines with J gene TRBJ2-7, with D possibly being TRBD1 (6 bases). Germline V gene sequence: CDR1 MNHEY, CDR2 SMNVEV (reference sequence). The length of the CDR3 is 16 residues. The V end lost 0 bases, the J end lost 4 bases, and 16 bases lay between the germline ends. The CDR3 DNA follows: TGTGCCAGCAGTTTATCGTTGACAGGAAGACCGTACGAGCAGTACTTC. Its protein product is CASSLSLTGRPYEQYF.

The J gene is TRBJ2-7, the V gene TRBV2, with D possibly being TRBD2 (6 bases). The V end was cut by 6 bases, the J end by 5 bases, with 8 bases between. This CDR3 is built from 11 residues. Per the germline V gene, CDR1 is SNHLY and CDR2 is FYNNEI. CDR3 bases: TGTGCCAGCAGCGGGGAGGACGAGCAGTACTTC. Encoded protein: CASSGEDEQYF.

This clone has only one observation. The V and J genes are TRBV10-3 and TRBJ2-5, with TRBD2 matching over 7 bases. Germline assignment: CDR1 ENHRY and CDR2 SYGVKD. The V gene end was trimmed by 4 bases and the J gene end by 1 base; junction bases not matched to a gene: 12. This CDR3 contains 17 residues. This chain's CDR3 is CAISADGGSHLQETQYF. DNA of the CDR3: TGTGCCATCAGTGCCGACGGGGGGTCCCACCTCCAAGAGACCCAGTACTTC.

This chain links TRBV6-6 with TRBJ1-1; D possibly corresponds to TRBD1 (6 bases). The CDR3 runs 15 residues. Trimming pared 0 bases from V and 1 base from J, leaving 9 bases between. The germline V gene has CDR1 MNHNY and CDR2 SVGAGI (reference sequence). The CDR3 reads CASSYSGHTNTEAFF. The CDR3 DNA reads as TGTGCCAGCAGTTACTCGGGACACACGAACACTGAAGCTTTCTTT.